Detailed here is one T cell receptor (beta chain). Its target is not known. The sample comes from a study of shared clonotypes between healthy human individuals. The CDR3 totals 12 residues. Trimming removed 8 bases from V and 5 bases from J, with 10 bases in between. Germline CDR1 is SNHLY and CDR2 is FYNNEI. General observations from the study: Sharing across four donors was highest in naive CD4 (roughly 5%) and lowest in memory CD8 (roughly 0.4%). Non-shared clonotypes had lower generation probabilities than clonotypes shared by all four sorted-subset donors. Incompleteness in sorted-subset sequencing, despite large depth, was shown by rarefaction. Clonotype sharing among donors, it was expected, would be affected by sequencing depth.

Sequenced by immunoSEQ multiplex PCR; TCRdb stores in-frame clones only, minus some. The sample holds around 2.5 million clones, approximately 93% seen once. The sequenced sample was naive CD4+ T cells from PBMCs. The subset here: CD45RA+ positively selected. The chain couples TRBV2 to TRBJ2-1; tentatively, D is TRBD1 or TRBD2 (5 bases each). The clonotype originates from a young man in good health. Some clones in this sample may be carry-over from other donors' samples. The CDR3 bases are TGTGCCAGCTCGTGGGGGAACAATGAGCAGTTCTTC. It is translated as CASSWGNNEQFF.